These 10 T cell receptor beta chains were all obtained from the same sample, sequenced in a study of cytomegalovirus exposure and HLA in healthy donors. Method: immunoSEQ multiplex PCR; TCRdb's copy keeps in-frame clones and lacks some. The sample records a few hundred thousand clones, approximately 80% being singletons. The sequenced sample consisted of PBMCs. The receptor source for this set is a woman in her 30s in good health and CMV-seropositive.

The CDR3 sequence is CAWTAETLNEQFF. In nucleotides, the CDR3 is TGTGCCTGGACAGCGGAAACATTAAATGAGCAGTTCTTC. V is TRBV30 and J is TRBJ2-1; a weak D match, TRBD2 (5 bases). The germline V gene has CDR1 GTSNPN and CDR2 SVGIG (reference sequence). CDR3 length equals 13 residues. Trimming stripped 4 bases from V and 7 bases from J, with 14 bases between.

The chain carries TRBV28 and TRBJ2-3; either TRBD1 or TRBD2 may supply D (5 bases each). The CDR3 consists of 17 residues. Germline CDR1 is MDHEN and CDR2 is SYDVKM. The V gene lost 6 bases and the J gene lost 2 bases, with 21 bases spanning the gap. This chain's CDR3 is CASSLGTESFPTDTQYF. For the CDR3, the DNA is TGTGCCAGCAGCCTAGGGACCGAGAGTTTCCCCACAGATACGCAGTATTTT.

The rearrangement joins TRBV5-1 to TRBJ2-1, with D maybe TRBD2 (6 bases). This CDR3 contains 15 residues. The V end lost 2 bases, the J end lost 1 base, and 10 bases lay between the germline ends. Germline V lookup: CDR1 SGHRS, CDR2 YFSETQ. DNA of the CDR3: TGCGCCAGCAGCTTTAGCGGCCAGTCCTACAATGAGCAGTTCTTC. Encoded protein: CASSFSGQSYNEQFF.

The chain recombines TRBV9 with TRBJ2-1; D not resolved. Trimming left V 6 bases short and J 6 bases short, with 13 bases between. The CDR3 has 13 amino acids. Germline CDR1 is SGDLS and CDR2 is YYNGEE. CDR3 protein: CASNPSWGNEQFF. The CDR3 DNA sequence: TGTGCCAGCAACCCTAGTTGGGGCAATGAGCAGTTCTTC.

This clone was seen once. The chain couples TRBV2 to TRBJ2-5; D uncertain. Germline loops: CDR1 SNHLY, CDR2 FYNNEI. V dropped 3 bases and J dropped 2 bases, with 16 bases sitting between them. The CDR3 is made up of 16 amino acids. CDR3 nucleotide sequence: TGTGCCAGCAGTGAGAAAGAAAGGGTGGGACAAGAGACCCAGTACTTC. Its protein is CASSEKERVGQETQYF. Drawing the rest from reference TRBV2 and TRBJ2-5, the complete variable domain is EPEVTQTPSHQVTQMGQEVILRCVPISNHLYFYWYRQILGQKVEFLVSFYNNEISEKSEIFDDQFSVERPDGSNFTLKIRSTKLEDSAMYFCASSEKERVGQETQYFGPGTRLLVL.

This chain joins TRBV10-1 and TRBJ2-1; 12 nucleotides align to TRBD2. The germline CDR1 and CDR2 sequences are WNHNN and SYGVQD (reference sequence). With V trimmed by 3 bases and J by 10 bases, 4 bases remained unmatched. The length of the CDR3 is 14 residues. CDR3 coding DNA: TGCGCCAGCAGTGACACTGGACTAGCGGGAGAGCAGTTCTTC. Residues: CASSDTGLAGEQFF.

The chain couples TRBV27 to TRBJ2-2; 8 nucleotides agree with TRBD1. This CDR3 comprises 17 residues. Germline V gene data show CDR1 as MNHEY and CDR2 as SMNVEV (reference sequence). V gave up 4 bases and J gave up 5 bases; unmatched junction bases: 12. Here the CDR3 DNA reads TGTGCCAGCAGTTCTGGACAGGGTCCCAGCCGGACCGGGGAGCTGTTTTTT. Translated: CASSSGQGPSRTGELFF.

The genes are TRBV30 and TRBJ2-1, with 10 bases fitting TRBD2. The V gene's germline CDR1 is GTSNPN and CDR2 SVGIG (reference sequence). This CDR3 comprises 18 residues. V lost 1 base to trimming and J lost 3 bases; unmatched junction nucleotides: 12. The CDR3 reads CAWSGTSGSQRDYNEQFF. CDR3 sequence (DNA): TGTGCCTGGAGTGGGACTAGCGGCTCCCAACGGGACTACAATGAGCAGTTCTTC. Drawing the rest from reference TRBV30 and TRBJ2-1, the complete variable domain is SQTIHQWPATLVQPVGSPLSLECTVEGTSNPNLYWYRQAAGRGLQLLFYSVGIGQISSEVPQNLSASRPQDRQFILSSKKLLLSDSGFYLCAWSGTSGSQRDYNEQFFGPGTRLTVL.

V is TRBV28 and J is TRBJ1-2; D remains unclear. CDR3 size: 13 residues. Germline V lookup: CDR1 MDHEN, CDR2 SYDVKM. The germline V and J ends were trimmed by 1 base and 6 bases, with 9 bases remaining between them. CDR3 DNA: TGTGCCAGCAGTTTATATGGGAGGAATGGCTACACCTTC. It is translated as CASSLYGRNGYTF.

The chain uses TRBV5-6 and TRBJ2-6, with D perhaps matching TRBD1 or TRBD2 (5 bases each). The CDR3 has 18 residues. Germline CDR1 reads SGHDT; CDR2 reads YYEEEE. Trimming cost V 2 bases and J 0 bases, with 15 bases left between them. CDR3 loop: CASSLGTPSNSGANVLTF. Here the CDR3 DNA reads TGTGCCAGCAGCTTAGGGACGCCGTCGAACTCTGGGGCCAACGTCCTGACTTTC.